This T cell receptor beta chain was identified in a study of cytomegalovirus exposure and HLA in healthy donors. There are 15 residues in the CDR3. Trimming cost V 0 bases and J 2 bases; bases outside gene matches: 1. CDR1 and CDR2 (germline): SGHRS, YFSETQ. The PCR used 60 Vbeta and 13 Jbeta primers. The data were produced by immunoSEQ multiplex PCR, yet TCRdb's version contains in-frame clones alone and is incomplete. Of about 150,000 clones listed, 80% to 85% are singletons. The TCR originated in a male donor in good health and CMV-seronegative. Source material: PBMCs. This chain connects TRBV5-1 to TRBJ2-1; 8 nucleotides align to TRBD1. The CDR3 sequence is CASSLEQGAYNEQFF. CDR3 in DNA: TGCGCCAGCAGCTTGGAACAGGGGGCCTACAATGAGCAGTTCTTC.